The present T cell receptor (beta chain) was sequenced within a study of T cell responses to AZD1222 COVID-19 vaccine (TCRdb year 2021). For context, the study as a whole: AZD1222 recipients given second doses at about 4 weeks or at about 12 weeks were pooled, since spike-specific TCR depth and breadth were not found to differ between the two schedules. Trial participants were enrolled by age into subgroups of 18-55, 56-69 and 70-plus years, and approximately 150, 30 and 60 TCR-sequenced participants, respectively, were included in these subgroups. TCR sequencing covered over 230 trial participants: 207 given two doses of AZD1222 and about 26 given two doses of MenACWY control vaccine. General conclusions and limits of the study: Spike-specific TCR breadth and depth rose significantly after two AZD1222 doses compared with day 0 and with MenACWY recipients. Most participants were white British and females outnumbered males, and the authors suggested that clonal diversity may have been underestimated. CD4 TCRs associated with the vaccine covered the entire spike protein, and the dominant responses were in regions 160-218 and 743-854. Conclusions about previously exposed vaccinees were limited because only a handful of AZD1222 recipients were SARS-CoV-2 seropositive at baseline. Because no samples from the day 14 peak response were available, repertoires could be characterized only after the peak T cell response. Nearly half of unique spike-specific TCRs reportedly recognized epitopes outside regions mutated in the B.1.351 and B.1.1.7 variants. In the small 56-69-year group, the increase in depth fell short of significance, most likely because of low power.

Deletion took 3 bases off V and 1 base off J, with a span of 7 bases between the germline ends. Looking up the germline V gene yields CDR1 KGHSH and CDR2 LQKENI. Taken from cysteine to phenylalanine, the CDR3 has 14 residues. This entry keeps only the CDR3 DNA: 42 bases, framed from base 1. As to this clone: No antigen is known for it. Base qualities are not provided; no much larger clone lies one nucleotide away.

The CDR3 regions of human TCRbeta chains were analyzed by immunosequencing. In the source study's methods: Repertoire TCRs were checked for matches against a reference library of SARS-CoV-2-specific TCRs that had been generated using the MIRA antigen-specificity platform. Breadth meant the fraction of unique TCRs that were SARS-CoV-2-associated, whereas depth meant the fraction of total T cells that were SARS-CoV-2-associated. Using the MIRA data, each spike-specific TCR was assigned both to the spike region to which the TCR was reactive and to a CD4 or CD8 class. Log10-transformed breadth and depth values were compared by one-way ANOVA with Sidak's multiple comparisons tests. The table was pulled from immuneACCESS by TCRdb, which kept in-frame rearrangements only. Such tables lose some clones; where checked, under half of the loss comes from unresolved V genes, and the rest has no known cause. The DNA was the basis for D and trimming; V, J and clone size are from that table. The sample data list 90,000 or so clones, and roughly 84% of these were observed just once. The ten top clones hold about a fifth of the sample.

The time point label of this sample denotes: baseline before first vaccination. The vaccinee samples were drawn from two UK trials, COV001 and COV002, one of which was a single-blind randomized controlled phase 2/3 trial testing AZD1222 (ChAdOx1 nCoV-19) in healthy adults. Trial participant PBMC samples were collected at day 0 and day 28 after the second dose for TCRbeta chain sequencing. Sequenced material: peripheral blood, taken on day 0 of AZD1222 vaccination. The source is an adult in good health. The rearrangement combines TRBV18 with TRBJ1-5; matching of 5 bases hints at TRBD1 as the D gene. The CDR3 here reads CASSPRESNQPQHF. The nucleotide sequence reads TGTGCCAGCTCACCCAGGGAGAGCAATCAGCCCCAGCATTTT. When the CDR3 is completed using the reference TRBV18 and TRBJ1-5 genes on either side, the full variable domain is NAGVMQNPRHLVRRRGQEARLRCSPMKGHSHVYWYRQLPEEGLKFMVYLQKENIIDESGMPKERFSAEFPKEGPSILRIQQVVRGDSAAYFCASSPRESNQPQHFGDGTRLSIL.